This passage covers 32 T cell receptor beta chains from one sample sequenced in a study of cytotoxic CD8 clonotypes in ibrutinib-treated CLL. Using immunoSEQ multiplex PCR, the repertoire was profiled, and TCRdb retains in-frame clones only, with some absent. Of 75,000 to 80,000 clones listed, over 65% are singletons. Sequenced here: PBMCs, sampled after 24 months of ibrutinib treatment. The receptors stem from a human donor with chronic lymphocytic leukemia.

This sequence joins TRBV10-2 and TRBJ1-2, with a weak D call TRBD1 (5 bases). The CDR3 spans 17 residues. Germline CDR1 is WSHSY and CDR2 is SAAADI. V was cut by 0 bases and J by 2 bases, with 16 bases left in between. The CDR3 DNA is TGCGCCAGCAGTGAGTCCCTCCAAAGGGCAGGGAACTATGGCTACACCTTC. Protein sequence: CASSESLQRAGNYGYTF.

The V and J genes are TRBV5-1 and TRBJ2-2, with TRBD1 as a possible D gene (6 bases). Germline CDR1 reads SGHRS; CDR2 reads YFSETQ. V was clipped by 2 bases and J by 0 bases, with 8 bases between them. The CDR3 runs to 15 residues. The CDR3 spells CASSFRTANTGELFF. The CDR3 bases are TGCGCCAGCAGCTTTCGGACAGCGAACACCGGGGAGCTGTTTTTT.

This clone was observed a few times. The chain links TRBV14 to TRBJ2-7, with D tentatively TRBD1 (7 bases). The CDR3 spans 14 residues. The V and J ends lost 4 bases and 2 bases respectively, with 12 bases between them. From germline, CDR1 is SGHDN and CDR2 FVKESK. The CDR3 here is CASSRQGGTYEQYF. The CDR3 nucleotides read TGTGCCAGCAGCCGCCAGGGGGGAACCTACGAGCAGTACTTC.

V gene TRBV28 combines with J gene TRBJ2-7; D is unresolved. CDR1 is MDHEN, CDR2 SYDVKM, per germline. The V and J ends lost 3 bases and 3 bases respectively, with 9 bases between them. The CDR3 contains 13 residues. This CDR3 is CASSLSRIYEQYF. Written as DNA, the CDR3 is TGTGCCAGCAGTTTGTCACGGATCTACGAGCAGTACTTC.

The chain links TRBV2 to TRBJ2-5, with D possibly being TRBD2 (6 bases). Germline V CDR1 and CDR2: SNHLY, FYNNEI. The CDR3 length is 14 residues. Trimming removed 4 bases at V and 10 bases at J, with 19 bases between. CDR3 residues: CASSGWTRPGVQYF. DNA of the CDR3: TGTGCCAGCAGTGGTTGGACCCGGCCGGGGGTCCAGTACTTC.

The rearrangement joins TRBV19 to TRBJ2-2, with unresolved D. There are 18 residues in the CDR3. In germline, CDR1 is LNHDA, CDR2 SQIVND (reference sequence). Trimming stripped 5 bases from V and 8 bases from J, with 27 bases between. The CDR3 region is CASSPRGISVLESGELFF. CDR3 DNA sequence: TGTGCCAGTAGTCCTCGTGGGATATCTGTGTTAGAATCGGGGGAGCTGTTTTTT.

This clone was counted a single time. The chain employs TRBV6-5 and TRBJ2-2, with D perhaps TRBD2 (6 bases). V dropped 0 bases and J dropped 5 bases, with 13 bases sitting between them. Germline CDR1 and CDR2: MNHEY and SVGAGI. The CDR3 consists of 16 residues. CDR3 amino acids: CASSYSYGSGTGELFF. DNA for the CDR3: TGTGCCAGCAGTTACTCGTACGGGAGTGGGACCGGGGAGCTGTTTTTT.

CDR3 sequence (DNA): TGTGCCATCAGTGTGGGAGGAGGAGGTCCGGTGGGGGAGCAGTACTTC. As protein: CAISVGGGGPVGEQYF. This chain links TRBV10-3 with TRBJ2-7; weak D call: TRBD2 (6 bases). The V gene lost 4 bases and the J gene lost 7 bases, with 23 bases spanning the gap. In germline, CDR1 is ENHRY, CDR2 SYGVKD. This CDR3 contains 16 residues.

The rearrangement uses TRBV28 and TRBJ2-1, with D tentatively TRBD2 (6 bases). The CDR3 length is 19 residues. Germline CDR1 is MDHEN and CDR2 is SYDVKM. The germline V and J ends were trimmed by 2 bases and 5 bases, with 25 bases remaining between them. CDR3 bases: TGTGCCAGCAGTTTAATGTTAGGGTGGGCTAGCGTCGCCAACAATGAGCAGTTCTTC. This translates into CASSLMLGWASVANNEQFF.

This chain uses TRBV21-1 with TRBJ2-3; the DNA was not used to check the table's D call, TRBD2. TRBV21-1 is labeled a pseudogene. This CDR3 is built from 15 residues. The CDR3 is CASSKASPITDTQYF. The DNA for the CDR3 is TGTGCCAGCAGCAAGGCTAGCCCGATCACAGATACGCAGTATTTT.

This rearrangement joins TRBV7-9 to TRBJ2-1; no firm D call. The V and J ends lost 5 bases and 5 bases respectively, with 16 bases between them. This CDR3 has 15 amino acids. CDR1 and CDR2 (germline): SEHNR, FQNEAQ (reference sequence). This CDR3 is CASSPSEWVNNEQFF. The CDR3 DNA sequence: TGTGCCAGCAGCCCCTCTGAGTGGGTCAACAATGAGCAGTTCTTC.

The V and J genes are TRBV29-1 and TRBJ2-2; tentatively, D is TRBD1 or TRBD2 (5 bases each). Germline-derived CDR1 and CDR2 are SQVTM and ANQGSEA. The CDR3 contains 13 residues. V lost 6 bases to trimming and J lost 5 bases, with 13 bases between them. The CDR3 sequence is CSVMRWGTGELFF. In DNA, the CDR3 is TGCAGCGTAATGAGATGGGGGACCGGGGAGCTGTTTTTT.

The J gene is TRBJ1-2, the V gene TRBV28; a weak D match, TRBD1 (6 bases). CDR3 size: 17 residues. The V end was cut by 2 bases, the J end by 1 base, with 17 bases between. Germline-derived CDR1 and CDR2 are MDHEN and SYDVKM. CDR3: CASSLGGTGPLNYGYTF. Here the CDR3 DNA reads TGTGCCAGCAGTTTAGGGGGCACAGGCCCCCTTAACTATGGCTACACCTTC.

V gene TRBV18 combines with J gene TRBJ2-1; no definite D call. Germline lookup yields CDR1 KGHSH and CDR2 LQKENI. This CDR3 region has 14 residues. With 3 bases removed from V and 6 bases from J, the gap between germline ends came to 12 bases. The CDR3 reads CASSPALRGNEQFF. The DNA of the CDR3 is TGTGCCAGCTCACCCGCATTACGCGGCAATGAGCAGTTCTTC.

The chain uses TRBV5-4 and TRBJ2-1, with 8 bases aligning to TRBD2. V was pared by 5 bases and J by 6 bases, with 4 bases of the junction left unmatched. Germline CDR1 is SGHNT and CDR2 is YYREEE (reference sequence). The length of the CDR3 is 13 residues. CDR3 nucleotides: TGTGCCAGCAGATCGACTAGCGCCAATGAGCAGTTCTTC. This encodes CASRSTSANEQFF.

V usage is TRBV5-1 and J usage is TRBJ1-4; unclear D gene. CDR1 and CDR2 from the germline V gene are SGHRS and YFSETQ. Trimming cost V 2 bases and J 1 base, with 18 bases left between them. The CDR3 has 18 residues. The CDR3 coding sequence is TGCGCCAGCAGCTTCGGCCGAGAAACCTTCTTAACTAATGAAAAACTGTTTTTT. Encoded protein: CASSFGRETFLTNEKLFF.

The chain employs TRBV7-2 and TRBJ2-3; TRBD2 matches at 9 bases. The V gene's germline CDR1 is SGHTA and CDR2 FQGNSA. The trim removed 5 bases at V and 6 bases at J, leaving 12 bases unmatched. CDR3 length: 16 residues. The CDR3 DNA reads TGTGCCAGCAGCCCCCGTCGCAGCGGGAGGAGGGATACGCAGTATTTT. It yields the protein CASSPRRSGRRDTQYF.

This clone appeared once. The chain combines TRBV5-6 with TRBJ2-5; 12 bases are a match to TRBD2. The CDR3 contains 18 residues. Trimming took 6 bases from V and 5 from J; bases not matched to a gene: 17. CDR1 SGHDT and CDR2 YYEEEE come from the germline V gene. The CDR3 loop reads CASIPREGGLAGMETQYF. CDR3 nucleotides: TGTGCCAGCATCCCTCGGGAGGGTGGACTAGCGGGAATGGAGACCCAGTACTTC.

This clone was recorded many times. The chain employs TRBV10-2 and TRBJ2-1; D perhaps matches TRBD2 (5 bases). From germline, CDR1 is WSHSY and CDR2 SAAADI. V was clipped by 3 bases and J by 7 bases, with 13 bases between them. The CDR3 has 14 residues. The CDR3 reads CASSDSGSRNEQFF. The CDR3 DNA reads TGCGCCAGCAGTGACTCGGGGAGTAGAAATGAGCAGTTCTTC.

V and J are TRBV13 and TRBJ2-4; maybe TRBD1 (5 bases). Germline V gives CDR1 PRHDT, CDR2 FYEKMQ (reference sequence). Trimming stripped 6 bases from V and 0 bases from J, with 21 bases between. CDR3 length: 18 residues. The CDR3 region has the DNA TGTGCCAGCAGTTTTGCCCCTTGGCAGGGTACAGCCAAAAACATTCAGTACTTC. It yields the protein CASSFAPWQGTAKNIQYF.

The genes are TRBV28 and TRBJ2-3, with 7 bases lining up with TRBD2. The CDR3 runs 14 residues. Germline loops: CDR1 MDHEN, CDR2 SYDVKM. V lost 5 bases, J lost 6 bases, and 8 bases stayed unmatched. Here the CDR3 reads CASSPAGTTDTQYF. The CDR3 nucleotides read TGTGCCAGCAGTCCCGCCGGGACTACTGATACGCAGTATTTT.

The CDR3 reads CATSRDPGTEAFF. The CDR3 DNA is TGTGCCACCAGCAGAGATCCGGGGACTGAAGCTTTCTTT. The V call is TRBV15, the J call TRBJ1-1, with unresolved D. Germline values: CDR1 LNHNV, CDR2 YYDKDF (reference sequence). V gave up 0 bases and J gave up 5 bases, with 7 bases separating them. The CDR3 runs to 13 residues.

The chain combines TRBV11-3 with TRBJ2-2; TRBD2 might be the D (5 bases). Per germline, CDR1 SGHNT and CDR2 YENEEA. This CDR3 contains 14 residues. The V gene lost 5 bases and the J gene lost 7 bases, with 14 bases spanning the gap. CDR3 bases: TGTGCCAGCAGCCCTATGGGAGAGGGCGGGGAGCTGTTTTTT. This sequence encodes CASSPMGEGGELFF.

V usage is TRBV14 and J usage is TRBJ2-2, with 11 bases that match TRBD2. Unmatched junction bases numbered 9, after V lost 1 base and J lost 5 bases. The germline V gene has CDR1 SGHDN and CDR2 FVKESK. CDR3 length: 18 residues. The CDR3 sequence: CASSQGELLAGDTGELFF. CDR3 nucleotides: TGTGCCAGCAGCCAAGGAGAGTTACTAGCGGGAGATACCGGGGAGCTGTTTTTT.

The chain recombines TRBV19 with TRBJ2-5; 7 nucleotides line up with TRBD1. The germline V gene has CDR1 LNHDA and CDR2 SQIVND (reference sequence). With 8 bases clipped from V and 5 bases from J, the junction kept 8 bases outside the gene matches. The CDR3 consists of 13 residues. CDR3 in amino acids: CASGQVGSETQYF. The CDR3 nucleotides are TGTGCCAGTGGACAGGTTGGGAGTGAGACCCAGTACTTC.

This sequence joins TRBV10-3 and TRBJ2-2; TRBD2 might be the D (5 bases). Looked up from germline, CDR1 is ENHRY and CDR2 is SYGVKD. V dropped 7 bases and J dropped 0 bases, with 9 bases sitting between them. This CDR3 has 14 residues. The CDR3 sequence is CAIKPEANTGELFF. The CDR3 region has the DNA TGTGCCATCAAACCGGAGGCGAACACCGGGGAGCTGTTTTTT.

V and J are TRBV29-1 and TRBJ2-5, with 12 positions matching TRBD2. Unmatched junction bases numbered 10, after V lost 3 bases and J lost 5 bases. The CDR3 length is 16 residues. Germline assignment: CDR1 SQVTM and CDR2 ANQGSEA. The CDR3, as DNA: TGCAGCGTTGAGAAGACTAGCGGGAGTCGGGGGGAGACCCAGTACTTC. Protein product: CSVEKTSGSRGETQYF.

The J gene is TRBJ1-1, the V gene TRBV5-4; a weak D match, TRBD1 (5 bases). The germline V gene encodes CDR1 SGHNT and CDR2 YYREEE (reference sequence). CDR3 size: 16 residues. The V end lost 2 bases, the J end lost 5 bases, and 19 bases lay between the germline ends. As DNA, the CDR3 is TGTGCCAGCAGCTTAGGTGGGCAGGGTGGTAGAACTGAAGCTTTCTTT. This translates into CASSLGGQGGRTEAFF.

This clone has only one observation. The CDR3 sequence: CASSLTASSDTQYF. CDR3 DNA sequence: TGTGCCAGCAGCTTAACAGCTAGTTCAGATACGCAGTATTTT. The chain joins TRBV7-9 to TRBJ2-3; D is unresolved. CDR3 length equals 14 residues. Germline V CDR1 and CDR2: SEHNR, FQNEAQ (reference sequence). Trimming took off 2 bases at V and 4 bases at J, with 10 bases between the two ends.

The chain recombines TRBV5-4 with TRBJ2-3, with 9 bases aligning to TRBD2. Germline CDR1 and CDR2: SGHNT and YYREEE (reference sequence). The CDR3 contains 16 residues. V trimming: 0 bases; J trimming: 3 bases; junction bases outside the gene matches: 5. CDR3 nucleotides: TGTGCCAGCAGCTTGGCTGGCGGGAGGGCGACAGATACGCAGTATTTT. It codes for CASSLAGGRATDTQYF.

V gene TRBV7-3 combines with J gene TRBJ1-2; 7 nucleotides agree with TRBD1. There are 14 residues in the CDR3. Trimming cost V 2 bases and J 4 bases; bases outside gene matches: 4. The V gene's germline CDR1 is SGHTA and CDR2 FQGTGA. CDR3 in DNA: TGTGCCAGCAGCTTAGAGGGACAGTCCTATGGCTACACCTTC. Its protein is CASSLEGQSYGYTF. Full variable domain (missing parts from reference TRBV7-3 and TRBJ1-2): GAGVSQTPSNKVTEKGKYVELRCDPISGHTALYWYRQSLGQGPEFLIYFQGTGAADDSGLPNDRFFAVRPEGSVSTLKIQRTERGDSAVYLCASSLEGQSYGYTFGSGTRLTVV.

This clone has only one observation. V and J are TRBV2 and TRBJ1-2, with a possible D match to TRBD1 (6 bases). The V gene's germline CDR1 is SNHLY and CDR2 FYNNEI. The CDR3 loop spans 14 amino acids. V lost 3 bases, J lost 4 bases, and 12 bases lay in between. CDR3 nucleotide sequence: TGTGCCAGCAGTGAGGACAGTTCAAGCTATGGCTACACCTTC. It translates to CASSEDSSSYGYTF. Full variable domain (missing parts from reference TRBV2 and TRBJ1-2): EPEVTQTPSHQVTQMGQEVILRCVPISNHLYFYWYRQILGQKVEFLVSFYNNEISEKSEIFDDQFSVERPDGSNFTLKIRSTKLEDSAMYFCASSEDSSSYGYTFGSGTRLTVV.